These 17 T cell receptor beta chains share one sample of origin, sequenced in a study of T cell responses to AZD1222 COVID-19 vaccine. Sequenced by immunoSEQ multiplex PCR; TCRdb stores in-frame clones only, minus some. The data contain about 150,000 clones, approximately 91% of them singletons. The sequenced sample was peripheral blood, obtained 28 days after the second AZD1222 dose. Receptors were obtained from an adult who received the AZD1222 COVID-19 vaccine.

This rearrangement joins TRBV7-9 to TRBJ1-2; TRBD1 matches 9 bases. CDR3 length: 16 amino acids. The germline V gene has CDR1 SEHNR and CDR2 FQNEAQ (reference sequence). V was pared by 3 bases and J by 8 bases, with 13 bases of the junction left unmatched. In nucleotides, the CDR3 is TGTGCCAGCAGCTTTGGGACAGGGCGCATCAATCGAGGCTACACCTTC. Encoded protein: CASSFGTGRINRGYTF.

The CDR3 sequence: CASTLLEAAGSFF. Here the CDR3 DNA reads TGTGCCAGCACCCTATTGGAGGCGGCAGGTTCTTTCTTT. The chain has TRBV12-3 or TRBV12-4 and TRBJ1-1; D call uncertain. V was cut by 7 bases and J by 12 bases, with 21 bases left in between. This CDR3 comprises 13 residues.

The chain has TRBV7-3 and TRBJ2-1; TRBD2 aligns across 10 bases. The CDR3 consists of 17 residues. V lost 0 bases, J lost 6 bases, and 8 bases stayed unmatched. Germline V lookup: CDR1 SGHTA, CDR2 FQGTGA. The CDR3 sequence: CASSLTLAGVKPNEQFF. As DNA, the CDR3 is TGTGCCAGCAGCTTAACCCTAGCGGGAGTTAAGCCCAATGAGCAGTTCTTC.

This chain joins TRBV30 and TRBJ2-3; tentative D call: TRBD1 (7 bases). Germline-derived CDR1 and CDR2 are GTSNPN and SVGIG (reference sequence). This CDR3 is 16 amino acids long. Trimming took off 0 bases at V and 2 bases at J, with 15 bases between the two ends. CDR3 DNA sequence: TGTGCCTGGAGTGTACAGGAGGGGGCCCCCACAGATACGCAGTATTTT. As protein: CAWSVQEGAPTDTQYF.

This clone has just a few counts. The chain recombines TRBV6-1 with TRBJ1-3, with 9 positions matching TRBD1. Germline CDR1 MNHNS, CDR2 SASEGT. V gave up 3 bases and J gave up 1 base; unmatched junction bases: 4. The CDR3 sequence is 16 residues long. CDR3 sequence: CASSDQTGGSGNTIYF. DNA of the CDR3: TGTGCCAGCAGTGACCAGACAGGGGGTTCTGGAAACACCATATATTTT.

This chain uses TRBV3-1 (or the pseudogene TRBV3-2) with TRBJ2-1; D call uncertain. CDR1 is LGHDT and CDR2 is YNNKEL in the germline V gene (reference sequence). This CDR3 contains 12 residues. V lost 4 bases, J lost 4 bases, and 5 bases lay in between. Here the CDR3 DNA reads TGTGCCAGCAGCCGGAGTTACAATGAGCAGTTCTTC. It encodes CASSRSYNEQFF.

The J gene is TRBJ1-4, the V gene TRBV6-5, with 7 nucleotides matching TRBD1. In germline, CDR1 is MNHEY, CDR2 SVGAGI. V dropped 2 bases and J dropped 4; count of bases not matched to a gene: 7. This CDR3 spans 16 amino acids. This chain's CDR3 is CASSYGMGQFNEKLFF. The CDR3 DNA reads as TGTGCCAGCAGTTACGGGATGGGACAGTTTAATGAAAAACTGTTTTTT.

V and J are TRBV19 and TRBJ2-2, with a tentative D call TRBD1 (5 bases). This CDR3 is built from 14 residues. Germline assignment: CDR1 LNHDA and CDR2 SQIVND (reference sequence). Trimming left V 8 bases short and J 6 bases short, with 16 bases between. CDR3 in amino acids: CASQLRVRAGELFF. CDR3 nucleotides: TGTGCCAGTCAGCTCAGGGTTAGGGCCGGGGAGCTGTTTTTT.

The chain links TRBV5-1 to TRBJ1-3; maybe TRBD1 (6 bases). The CDR3 length is 17 residues. V shed 0 bases and J shed 1 base, with 14 bases lying between them. The germline V gene has CDR1 SGHRS and CDR2 YFSETQ. CDR3 sequence (DNA): TGCGCCAGCAGCTTGGAGTCAATTACAGGGTCTGGAAACACCATATATTTT. It codes for CASSLESITGSGNTIYF.

The chain is built from TRBV28 and TRBJ1-3; D not certain. The germline V gene encodes CDR1 MDHEN and CDR2 SYDVKM. V was shortened by 10 bases and J by 4 bases, with 8 bases between the two germline ends. This CDR3 spans 11 amino acids. As DNA, the CDR3 is TGTGCCATCATAGGGGGAAACACCATATATTTT. Its translation is CAIIGGNTIYF.

The V gene is TRBV14, the J gene TRBJ1-1; TRBD1 is a possible D gene (6 bases). V shed 0 bases and J shed 8 bases, with 16 bases lying between them. Germline lookup yields CDR1 SGHDN and CDR2 FVKESK. The CDR3 spans 15 residues. The CDR3 DNA sequence: TGTGCCAGCAGCCAAGATTCCGGGGGGCTTAGGGAAGCTTTCTTT. Encoded protein: CASSQDSGGLREAFF.

The rearrangement links TRBV27 to TRBJ1-2, with D perhaps TRBD1 (5 bases). The germline V gene has CDR1 MNHEY and CDR2 SMNVEV (reference sequence). The length of the CDR3 is 14 residues. Between the trimmed V and J ends, which lost 6 bases and 0 bases, there was a span of 11 bases. The CDR3 bases are TGTGCCAGCAGAGGGGCTGGAGCTAACTATGGCTACACCTTC. This codes for CASRGAGANYGYTF.

This chain uses TRBV28 with TRBJ2-5; D gene uncertain. This CDR3 has 15 amino acids. In germline, CDR1 is MDHEN, CDR2 SYDVKM. Deletions cut 5 bases from V and 6 bases from J, with 19 bases between. CDR3 sequence reads: CASSPRLRSQQTQYF. CDR3 sequence (DNA): TGTGCCAGCAGTCCTCGCCTACGCTCACAGCAGACCCAGTACTTC.

CDR3 loop: CAGQTRDTSYEQYF. The DNA for the CDR3 is TGTGCCGGTCAAACCCGGGACACGAGCTACGAGCAGTACTTC. The chain carries TRBV21-1 and TRBJ2-7; the tabulated D call, TRBD1, remains unverified against the DNA. TRBV21-1 is classified as a pseudogene. The CDR3 spans 14 residues.

The gene calls are TRBV25-1 and TRBJ1-4; a weak D match, TRBD1 (5 bases). Germline V CDR1 and CDR2: MGHDK, SYGVNS. Trimming removed 1 base from V and 0 bases from J, with 12 bases in between. The CDR3 is 17 amino acids. The CDR3 reads CASSEWGGTTTNEKLFF. The CDR3 coding sequence is TGTGCCAGCAGTGAATGGGGAGGGACCACAACTAATGAAAAACTGTTTTTT.

The rearrangement joins TRBV6-5 to TRBJ1-3, with D unresolved. The V end lost 10 bases, the J end lost 2 bases, and 15 bases lay between the germline ends. Per germline, CDR1 MNHEY and CDR2 SVGAGI. This CDR3 has 14 amino acids. CDR3 in DNA: TGTGCCACCTCCACAGTGTATGCTGGAAACACCATATATTTT. The encoded protein is CATSTVYAGNTIYF.

The gene calls are TRBV5-8 and TRBJ1-2, with TRBD1 matching 10 bases. V lost 7 bases to trimming and J lost 7 bases; unmatched junction nucleotides: 10. CDR3 length: 14 amino acids. Germline assignment: CDR1 SGHTS and CDR2 YDEGEE. The CDR3 sequence: CASSGTGALSGYTF. In DNA, the CDR3 is TGTGCCAGCTCCGGGACAGGGGCCCTCAGTGGCTACACCTTC.